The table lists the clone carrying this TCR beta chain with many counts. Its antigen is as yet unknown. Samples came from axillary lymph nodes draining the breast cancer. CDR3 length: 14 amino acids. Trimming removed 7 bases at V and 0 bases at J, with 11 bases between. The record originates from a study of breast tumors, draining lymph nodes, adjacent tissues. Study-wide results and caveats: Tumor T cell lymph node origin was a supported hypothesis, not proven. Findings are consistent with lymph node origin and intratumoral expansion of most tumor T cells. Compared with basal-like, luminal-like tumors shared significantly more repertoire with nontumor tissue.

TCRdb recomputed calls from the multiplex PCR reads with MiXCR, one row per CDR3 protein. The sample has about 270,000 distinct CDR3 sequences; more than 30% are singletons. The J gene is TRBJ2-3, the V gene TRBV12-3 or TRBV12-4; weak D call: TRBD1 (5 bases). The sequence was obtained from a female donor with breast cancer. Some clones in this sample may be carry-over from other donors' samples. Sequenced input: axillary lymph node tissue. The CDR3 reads CASTMTASTDTQYF. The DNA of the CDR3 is TGTGCCAGCACCATGACAGCTAGCACAGATACGCAGTATTTT.